A single sample is the source of the 13 T cell receptor beta chains below, sequenced in a study of T cell responses to AZD1222 COVID-19 vaccine (dated by TCRdb to the early 2020s). This specimen's time point label, interpreted: baseline before first vaccination. Receptor libraries were prepared by the immunoSEQ multiplex PCR assay. In its TCRdb copy, this immuneACCESS table keeps in-frame sequences only and misses some clones. Where compared with another copy, unresolved V genes explain less than half of these, and the others have no known cause. For this sample the table gives approximately 150,000 clones, of which around 93% were detected only once. The ten largest clones capture around 2.3% of the sample. The sequencing used peripheral blood, collected on day 0 of AZD1222 vaccination. Source of these receptors: an adult in good health.

The genes are TRBV7-2 and TRBJ2-5; tentatively, D is TRBD1 (6 bases). The CDR3 is made up of 13 amino acids. V was clipped by 6 bases and J by 2 bases, with 10 bases between them. Germline CDR1 and CDR2: SGHTA and FQGNSA. CDR3 amino acids: CASSSGVQETQYF. The CDR3 nucleotides are TGTGCCAGCAGTTCAGGGGTACAAGAGACCCAGTACTTC.

This clone came up once. The rearrangement uses TRBV5-5 and TRBJ2-2; D perhaps matches TRBD1 (5 bases). This CDR3 is built from 16 residues. CDR1 SGHKS and CDR2 YYEKEE come from the germline V gene (reference sequence). Trimming removed 0 bases from V and 1 base from J, with 10 bases in between. The CDR3 here is CASSLEGARNTGELFF. The CDR3 DNA reads TGTGCCAGCAGCTTGGAAGGGGCGAGGAACACCGGGGAGCTGTTTTTT.

The genes are TRBV2 and TRBJ2-2; D is possibly TRBD1 (5 bases). Germline values: CDR1 SNHLY, CDR2 FYNNEI. Trimming left V 8 bases short and J 6 bases short, with 16 bases between. CDR3 length: 14 amino acids. The CDR3 is CASLPGRGPGELFF. The CDR3 DNA reads TGTGCCAGCCTTCCTGGAAGGGGCCCCGGGGAGCTGTTTTTT.

V and J are TRBV3-1 (or the pseudogene TRBV3-2) and TRBJ2-7, with TRBD1 identical over 7 bases. Trimming took 3 bases from V and 6 from J; bases not matched to a gene: 2. The CDR3 is 12 residues long. In germline, CDR1 is LGHDT, CDR2 YNNKEL (reference sequence). The CDR3 protein is CASSQSGGEQYF. In DNA form, the CDR3 reads TGTGCCAGCAGCCAGTCAGGGGGCGAGCAGTACTTC.

The V call is TRBV14, the J call TRBJ2-1, with TRBD2 matching over 9 bases. The J segment lost 5 bases and the V segment lost 2 bases, leaving 7 bases of the junction unmatched. The CDR3 sequence is 16 residues long. CDR1 is SGHDN and CDR2 is FVKESK in the germline V gene. The CDR3 nucleotides read TGTGCCAGCAGCCAACTGGGCGGGGGGGGACACAATGAGCAGTTCTTC. Its protein product is CASSQLGGGGHNEQFF.

The chain employs TRBV5-6 and TRBJ1-1; D ambiguous. Trimming pared 1 base from V and 5 bases from J, leaving 9 bases between. The CDR3 length is 13 residues. Per the germline V gene, CDR1 is SGHDT and CDR2 is YYEEEE. CDR3 region: CASSLYVGTEAFF. CDR3 nucleotide sequence: TGTGCCAGCAGCTTGTACGTCGGAACTGAAGCTTTCTTT.

The chain carries TRBV3-1 (or the pseudogene TRBV3-2) and TRBJ1-2; no definite D call. Germline lookup yields CDR1 LGHDT and CDR2 YNNKEL (reference sequence). V shed 5 bases and J shed 7 bases, with 23 bases lying between them. CDR3 length: 16 residues. The CDR3 DNA sequence: TGTGCCAGCAGCTCTAGCAACCACCAGGCTCGCGGTGGCTACACCTTC. Protein product: CASSSSNHQARGGYTF.

This clone was seen only a few times. The chain recombines TRBV19 with TRBJ2-6; 8 bases map to TRBD1. The V gene end was trimmed by 7 bases and the J gene end by 0 bases; junction bases not matched to a gene: 8. The CDR3 is made up of 17 amino acids. Germline V lookup: CDR1 LNHDA, CDR2 SQIVND (reference sequence). This CDR3 is CASTPGGSNSGANVLTF. The CDR3 DNA follows: TGTGCCAGTACCCCAGGGGGCAGTAACTCTGGGGCCAACGTCCTGACTTTC. The whole variable domain, remainder taken from reference TRBV19 and TRBJ2-6, is DGGITQSPKYLFRKEGQNVTLSCEQNLNHDAMYWYRQDPGQGLRLIYYSQIVNDFQKGDIAEGYSVSREKKESFPLTVTSAQKNPTAFYLCASTPGGSNSGANVLTFGAGSRLTVL.

The chain carries TRBV7-2 and TRBJ2-1, with 7 bases aligning to TRBD1. The CDR3 has 16 amino acids. The V gene's germline CDR1 is SGHTA and CDR2 FQGNSA. V dropped 1 base and J dropped 2; count of bases not matched to a gene: 5. Written as DNA, the CDR3 is TGTGCCAGCAGCTTAGAGGGGGCGGTAACCTACAATGAGCAGTTCTTC. It translates to CASSLEGAVTYNEQFF.

The CDR3 protein is CASSEKGTGEGYTF. The CDR3 region has the DNA TGTGCCAGCAGTGAAAAGGGTACAGGGGAGGGCTACACCTTC. This chain joins TRBV6-1 and TRBJ1-2; 7 positions match TRBD1. Germline V gives CDR1 MNHNS, CDR2 SASEGT. The CDR3 is made up of 14 amino acids. Trimming removed 2 bases from V and 8 bases from J; junction bases left unmatched: 8.

The chain is built from TRBV3-1 (or the pseudogene TRBV3-2) and TRBJ1-2; 9 positions agree with TRBD1. Germline lookup yields CDR1 LGHDT and CDR2 YNNKEL (reference sequence). V gave up 6 bases and J gave up 4 bases; unmatched junction bases: 6. The CDR3 has 14 amino acids. CDR3 amino acids: CASSPQGASYGYTF. In DNA form, the CDR3 reads TGTGCCAGCAGTCCACAGGGGGCTAGCTATGGCTACACCTTC.

CDR3 region: CASSLVGTGVIGELFF. The CDR3 region has the DNA TGTGCCAGCAGCTTAGTCGGGACAGGGGTAATTGGGGAGCTGTTTTTT. This rearrangement joins TRBV13 to TRBJ2-2; TRBD1 agrees at 10 bases. Trimming removed 1 base from V and 8 bases from J; junction bases left unmatched: 7. The CDR3 length is 16 residues. The germline CDR1 and CDR2 sequences are PRHDT and FYEKMQ (reference sequence).

The rearrangement links TRBV19 to TRBJ2-1; D might be TRBD2 (5 bases). Trimming shortened V by 1 base and J by 6 bases, and 10 bases separated the two germline ends. CDR1 LNHDA and CDR2 SQIVND come from the germline V gene (reference sequence). The length of the CDR3 is 14 residues. The CDR3 region is CASSIGLRGNEQFF. In nucleotides, the CDR3 is TGTGCCAGTAGTATAGGGCTACGGGGCAATGAGCAGTTCTTC.